This T cell receptor beta chain was documented in a study of blood T cells in healthy people across ages. Total RNA extracted from each sample amounted to at least 6 micrograms. The second PCR ran roughly 6 to 11 cycles with a sample-barcoded 5' primer and J-beta primers. TCRdb ran MiXCR on the 5' RACE reads and lists one entry per CDR3 protein. The sample has nearly 800,000 distinct CDR3 sequences, 56% seen once. Germline values: CDR1 MNHEY, CDR2 SVGEGT. The CDR3 runs to 14 residues. V shed 7 bases, J shed 5 bases, and the junction held 5 bases outside the gene matches. J is TRBJ1-5 and V is TRBV6-2 or TRBV6-3; 10 nucleotides align to TRBD1. This receptor was taken from a man in his forties or fifties in good health. Sequencing was carried out using blood. CDR3 nucleotide sequence: TGTGCCAGCACCCAGGGACAGGGGCATCAGCCCCAGCATTTT. This sequence encodes CASTQGQGHQPQHF.